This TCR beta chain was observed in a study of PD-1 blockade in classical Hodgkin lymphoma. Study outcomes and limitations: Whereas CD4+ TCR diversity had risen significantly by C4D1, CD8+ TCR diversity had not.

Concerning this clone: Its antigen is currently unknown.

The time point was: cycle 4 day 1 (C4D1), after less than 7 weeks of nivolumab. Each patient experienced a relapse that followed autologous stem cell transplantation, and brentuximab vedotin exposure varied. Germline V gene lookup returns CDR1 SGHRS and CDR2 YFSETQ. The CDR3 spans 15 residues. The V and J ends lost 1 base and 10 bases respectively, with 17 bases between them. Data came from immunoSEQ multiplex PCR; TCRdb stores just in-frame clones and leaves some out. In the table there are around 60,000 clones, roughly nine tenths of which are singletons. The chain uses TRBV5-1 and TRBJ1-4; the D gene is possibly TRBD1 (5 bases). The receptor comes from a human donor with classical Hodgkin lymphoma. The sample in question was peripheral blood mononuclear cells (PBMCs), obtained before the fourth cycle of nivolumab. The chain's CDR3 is CASSLSPTAQGKLFF. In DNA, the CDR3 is TGCGCCAGCAGCTTGTCCCCGACAGCTCAGGGAAAACTGTTTTTT.